This T cell receptor (beta chain) was identified during a study of shared clonotypes between healthy human individuals. Method: immunoSEQ multiplex PCR; TCRdb's copy keeps in-frame clones and lacks some. The sample includes 2 million to 2.5 million clones, 85% to 95% seen only once; the top ten take roughly 0.34%. Findings and limits, study-wide: Several donors held 4.5% to 5% of naive CD4 clonotypes in common. Generation of non-shared clonotypes was less probable than generation of clonotypes shared by all four donors.

With respect to this clone: No antigen is known for it.

CDR1 SGHRS and CDR2 YFSETQ come from the germline V gene. The length of the CDR3 is 18 residues. V shed 4 bases, J shed 6 bases, and the junction held 12 bases outside the gene matches. Every donor, a Caucasian adult, lived in Nashville, Tennessee. A CD45RA+ naive subset and a CD45RA-negative memory subset were split from CD4+ cells. The sequenced sample was naive CD4+ T cells from PBMCs. Subset: CD45RA+ positively selected. The clonotype comes from a man younger than 35 in good health. Some clones in this sample may be carry-over from other donors' samples. V is TRBV5-1 and J is TRBJ2-1, with 14 bases that match TRBD2. The CDR3 loop is CASSRTSGRRGGGNEQFF. Here the CDR3 DNA reads TGCGCCAGCAGCCGGACTAGCGGGAGGCGCGGGGGTGGCAATGAGCAGTTCTTC.